This T cell receptor beta chain was captured in a study of cytomegalovirus exposure and HLA in healthy donors. General study results and limits: In a later analysis, HLA-C alleles had the fewest associated TCRs, DRB1 alleles the most. In a later analysis, HLA-associated beta chains showed higher expansion and lower generation probabilities than comparable chains.

This clone turned up a few times. Its cognate antigen is unknown. Use of 60 Vbeta and 13 Jbeta primers characterized the PCR. TCRdb's copy holds only in-frame clones and misses some; the assay was immunoSEQ multiplex PCR. Of roughly 100,000 clones listed, more than 75% were seen once; the top ten hold approximately 5%. This sequence originates from a woman between 18 and 29 years old in good health and CMV-seropositive. Sequencing was done on a sample of PBMCs.

This CDR3 reads CASSSTKSGDWNEQFF. CDR3 nucleotides: TGTGCCAGCAGCTCGACGAAGTCGGGAGATTGGAATGAGCAGTTCTTC. The chain is built from TRBV5-4 and TRBJ2-1; D is perhaps TRBD2 (6 bases). Germline loops: CDR1 SGHNT, CDR2 YYREEE (reference sequence). Trimming cost V 3 bases and J 7 bases, with 20 bases left between them. The CDR3 has 16 residues.